This TCR beta chain was sequenced in a study of T cell responses to AZD1222 COVID-19 vaccine. Study-wide points: Seropositivity was recorded at baseline in only a handful of AZD1222 recipients.

Note on this clone: Its target is not known.

This CDR3 spans 14 amino acids. Germline V gene data show CDR1 as LNHDA and CDR2 as SQIVND (reference sequence). Deletions cut 6 bases from V and 0 bases from J, with 8 bases between. Pooled together were second doses at about 4 or about 12 weeks. The repertoire was sequenced with immunoSEQ multiplex PCR; TCRdb's copy has only in-frame clones and lacks some. Among fewer than 150,000 clones listed, about 91% were seen once. The chain uses TRBV19 and TRBJ1-4; D not resolved. The sequence came from an adult who received the AZD1222 COVID-19 vaccine. This sample comprised peripheral blood, obtained 28 days after the second AZD1222 dose. The CDR3 loop reads CASRLAATNEKLFF. Written as DNA, the CDR3 is TGTGCCAGTAGATTAGCGGCAACTAATGAAAAACTGTTTTTT.